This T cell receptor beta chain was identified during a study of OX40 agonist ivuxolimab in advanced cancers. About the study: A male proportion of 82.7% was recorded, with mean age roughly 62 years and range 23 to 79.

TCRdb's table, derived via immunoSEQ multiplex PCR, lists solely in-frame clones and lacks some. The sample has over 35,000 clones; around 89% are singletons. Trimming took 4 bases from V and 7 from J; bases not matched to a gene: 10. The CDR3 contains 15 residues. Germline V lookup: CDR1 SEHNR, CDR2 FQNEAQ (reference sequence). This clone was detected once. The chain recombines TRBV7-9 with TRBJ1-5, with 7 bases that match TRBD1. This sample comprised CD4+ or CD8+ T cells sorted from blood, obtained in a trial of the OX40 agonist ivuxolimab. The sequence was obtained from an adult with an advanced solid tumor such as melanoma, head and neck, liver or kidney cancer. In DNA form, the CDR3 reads TGTGCCAGCAGCTCCGACAGGGAGGCTTGGCAGCCCCAGCATTTT. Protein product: CASSSDREAWQPQHF. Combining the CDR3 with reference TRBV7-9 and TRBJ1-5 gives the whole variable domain DTGVSQNPRHKITKRGQNVTFRCDPISEHNRLYWYRQTLGQGPEFLTYFQNEAQLEKSRLLSDRFSAERPKGSFSTLEIQRTEQGDSAMYLCASSSDREAWQPQHFGDGTRLSIL.